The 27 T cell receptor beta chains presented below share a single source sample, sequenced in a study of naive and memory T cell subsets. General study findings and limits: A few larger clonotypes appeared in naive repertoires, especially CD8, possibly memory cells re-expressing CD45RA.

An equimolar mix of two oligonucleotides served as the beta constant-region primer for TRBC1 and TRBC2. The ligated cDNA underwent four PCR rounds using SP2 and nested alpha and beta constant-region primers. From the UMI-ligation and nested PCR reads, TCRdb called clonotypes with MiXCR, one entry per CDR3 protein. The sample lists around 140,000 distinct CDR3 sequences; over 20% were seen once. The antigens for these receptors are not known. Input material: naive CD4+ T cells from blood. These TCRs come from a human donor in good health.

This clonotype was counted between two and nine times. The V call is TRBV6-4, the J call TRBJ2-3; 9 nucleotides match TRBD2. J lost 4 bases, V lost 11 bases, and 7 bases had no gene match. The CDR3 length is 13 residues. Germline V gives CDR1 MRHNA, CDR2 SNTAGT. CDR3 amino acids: CASRGGRADTQYF. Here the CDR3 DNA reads TGTGCCTCCCGGGGCGGGAGGGCAGATACGCAGTATTTT.

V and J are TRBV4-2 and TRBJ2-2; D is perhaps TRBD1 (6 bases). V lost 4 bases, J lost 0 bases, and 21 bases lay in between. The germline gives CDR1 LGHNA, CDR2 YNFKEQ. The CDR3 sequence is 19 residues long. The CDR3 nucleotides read TGTGCCAGCAGCCCCACAGGGACCCCATACGGCTCGAACACCGGGGAGCTGTTTTTT. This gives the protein CASSPTGTPYGSNTGELFF.

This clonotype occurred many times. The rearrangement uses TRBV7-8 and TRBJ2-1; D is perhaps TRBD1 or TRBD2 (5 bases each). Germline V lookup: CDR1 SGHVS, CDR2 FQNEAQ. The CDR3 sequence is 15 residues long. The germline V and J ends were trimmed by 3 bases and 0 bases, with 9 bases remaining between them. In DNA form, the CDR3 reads TGTGCCAGCAGCTTTGGGACGGACTCCTACAATGAGCAGTTCTTC. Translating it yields CASSFGTDSYNEQFF.

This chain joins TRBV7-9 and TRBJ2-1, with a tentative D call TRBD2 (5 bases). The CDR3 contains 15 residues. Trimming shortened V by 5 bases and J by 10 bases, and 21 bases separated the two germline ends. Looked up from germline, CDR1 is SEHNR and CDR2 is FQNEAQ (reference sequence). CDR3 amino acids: CASSDTTEERREQFF. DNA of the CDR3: TGTGCCAGCAGCGATACCACGGAGGAACGTCGAGAGCAGTTCTTC.

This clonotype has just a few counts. The CDR3 loop is CASSALAGGRNEQFF. CDR3 nucleotides: TGTGCCAGCAGTGCACTAGCGGGAGGAAGGAATGAGCAGTTCTTC. The V gene is TRBV9, the J gene TRBJ2-1; 12 bases align to TRBD2. CDR1 SGDLS and CDR2 YYNGEE come from the germline V gene. The CDR3 extends over 15 amino acids. V lost 5 bases, J lost 7 bases, and 7 bases stayed unmatched. Combining the CDR3 with reference TRBV9 and TRBJ2-1 gives the whole variable domain DSGVTQTPKHLITATGQRVTLRCSPRSGDLSVYWYQQSLDQGLQFLIQYYNGEERAKGNILERFSAQQFPDLHSELNLSSLELGDSALYFCASSALAGGRNEQFFGPGTRLTVL.

CDR3 sequence: CASRAGGRNEQFF. CDR3 nucleotides: TGTGCCAGCAGGGCCGGAGGGAGGAATGAGCAGTTCTTC. This chain joins TRBV6-5 and TRBJ2-1; a possible D gene is TRBD2 (6 bases). Germline V gives CDR1 MNHEY, CDR2 SVGAGI. The CDR3 runs to 13 residues. Trimming shortened V by 6 bases and J by 7 bases, and 13 bases separated the two germline ends.

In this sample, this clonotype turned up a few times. The DNA for the CDR3 is TGTGCCAGCAGCTACACCCAGGTCGGCACAGATACGCAGTATTTT. It translates to CASSYTQVGTDTQYF. The chain joins TRBV28 to TRBJ2-3, with unresolved D. CDR3 length: 15 amino acids. Trimming removed 6 bases from V and 1 base from J, with 14 bases in between. CDR1 is MDHEN, CDR2 SYDVKM, per germline.

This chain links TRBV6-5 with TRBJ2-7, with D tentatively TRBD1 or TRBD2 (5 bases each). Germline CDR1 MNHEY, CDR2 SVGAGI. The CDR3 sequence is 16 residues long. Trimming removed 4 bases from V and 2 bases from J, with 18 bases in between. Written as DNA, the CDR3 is TGTGCCAGCAGTTCCATAACCGGGACCCGGACCTACGAGCAGTACTTC. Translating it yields CASSSITGTRTYEQYF.

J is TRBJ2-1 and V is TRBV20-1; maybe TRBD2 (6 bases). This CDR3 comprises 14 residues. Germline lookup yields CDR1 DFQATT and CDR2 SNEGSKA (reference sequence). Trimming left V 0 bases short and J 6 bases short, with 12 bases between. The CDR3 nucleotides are TGCAGTGCTAGAGAGCTAGCGAGGGTCAATGAGCAGTTCTTC. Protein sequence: CSARELARVNEQFF.

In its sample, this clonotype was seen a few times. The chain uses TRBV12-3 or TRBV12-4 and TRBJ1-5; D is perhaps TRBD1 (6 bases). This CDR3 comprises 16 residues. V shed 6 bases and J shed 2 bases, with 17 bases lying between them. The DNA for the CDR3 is TGTGCCAGCAGCCCGACAGGAGAAGGGCGCAATCAGCCCCAGCATTTT. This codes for CASSPTGEGRNQPQHF.

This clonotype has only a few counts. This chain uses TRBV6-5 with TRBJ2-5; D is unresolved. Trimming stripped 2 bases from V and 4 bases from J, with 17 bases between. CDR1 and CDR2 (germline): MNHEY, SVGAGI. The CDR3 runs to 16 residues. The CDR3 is CASSYLDSYKSETQYF. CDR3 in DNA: TGTGCCAGCAGTTACCTCGACTCCTATAAGTCAGAGACCCAGTACTTC.

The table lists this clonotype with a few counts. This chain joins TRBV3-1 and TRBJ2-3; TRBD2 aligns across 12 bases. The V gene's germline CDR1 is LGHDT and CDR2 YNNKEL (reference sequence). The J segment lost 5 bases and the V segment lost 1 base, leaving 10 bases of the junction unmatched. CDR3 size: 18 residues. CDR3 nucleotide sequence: TGTGCCAGCAGCCAAGGATGGGGAACTAGCGGGAGGAAAGATACGCAGTATTTT. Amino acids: CASSQGWGTSGRKDTQYF.

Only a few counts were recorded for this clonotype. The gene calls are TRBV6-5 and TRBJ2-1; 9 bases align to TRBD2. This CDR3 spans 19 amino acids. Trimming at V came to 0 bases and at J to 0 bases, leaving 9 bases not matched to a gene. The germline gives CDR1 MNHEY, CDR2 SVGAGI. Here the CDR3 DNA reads TGTGCCAGCAGTTACTCGGCCCGCGATAGCGGGAGCTCCTACAATGAGCAGTTCTTC. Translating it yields CASSYSARDSGSSYNEQFF.

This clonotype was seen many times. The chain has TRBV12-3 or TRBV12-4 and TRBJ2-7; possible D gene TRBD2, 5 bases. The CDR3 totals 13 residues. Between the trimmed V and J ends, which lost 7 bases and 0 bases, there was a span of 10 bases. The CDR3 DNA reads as TGTGCCAGCAAAAACGGGGACTCCTACGAGCAGTACTTC. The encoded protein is CASKNGDSYEQYF.

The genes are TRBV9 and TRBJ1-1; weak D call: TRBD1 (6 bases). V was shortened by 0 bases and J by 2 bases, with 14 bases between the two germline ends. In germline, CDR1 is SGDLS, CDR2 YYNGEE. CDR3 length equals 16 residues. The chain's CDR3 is CASSVAPRGLNTEAFF. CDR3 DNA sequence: TGTGCCAGCAGCGTAGCTCCCAGGGGTCTCAACACTGAAGCTTTCTTT.

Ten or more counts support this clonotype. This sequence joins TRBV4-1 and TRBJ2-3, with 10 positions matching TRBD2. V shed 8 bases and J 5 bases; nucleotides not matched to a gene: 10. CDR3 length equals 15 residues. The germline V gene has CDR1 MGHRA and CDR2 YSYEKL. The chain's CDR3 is CASRGDSGRIDTQYF. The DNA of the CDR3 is TGCGCCAGCCGAGGTGATAGCGGGAGGATAGATACGCAGTATTTT.

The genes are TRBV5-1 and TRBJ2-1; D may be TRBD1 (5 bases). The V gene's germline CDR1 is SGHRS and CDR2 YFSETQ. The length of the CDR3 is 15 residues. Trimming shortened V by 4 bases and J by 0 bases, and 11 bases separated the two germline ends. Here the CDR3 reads CASSLDTNSYNEQFF. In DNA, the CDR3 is TGCGCCAGCAGCCTGGACACTAACTCCTACAATGAGCAGTTCTTC. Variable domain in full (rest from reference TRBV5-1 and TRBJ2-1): KAGVTQTPRYLIKTRGQQVTLSCSPISGHRSVSWYQQTPGQGLQFLFEYFSETQRNKGNFPGRFSGRQFSNSRSEMNVSTLELGDSALYLCASSLDTNSYNEQFFGPGTRLTVL.

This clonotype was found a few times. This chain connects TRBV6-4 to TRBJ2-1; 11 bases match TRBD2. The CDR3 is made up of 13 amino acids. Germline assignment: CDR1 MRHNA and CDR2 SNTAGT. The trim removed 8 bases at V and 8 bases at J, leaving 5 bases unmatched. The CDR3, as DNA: TGTGCCAGCCGTTTGACTAGCGGGGATGAGCAGTTCTTC. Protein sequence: CASRLTSGDEQFF.

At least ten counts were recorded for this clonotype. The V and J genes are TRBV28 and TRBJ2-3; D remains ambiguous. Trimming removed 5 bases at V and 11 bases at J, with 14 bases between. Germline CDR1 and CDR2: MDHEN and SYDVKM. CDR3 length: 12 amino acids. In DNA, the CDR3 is TGTGCCAGCAGTACCACAGCCTCCATGCAGTATTTT. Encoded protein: CASSTTASMQYF. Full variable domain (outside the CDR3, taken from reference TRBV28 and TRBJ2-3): DVKVTQSSRYLVKRTGEKVFLECVQDMDHENMFWYRQDPGLGLRLIYFSYDVKMKEKGDIPEGYSVSREKKERFSLILESASTNQTSMYLCASSTTASMQYFGPGTRLTVL.

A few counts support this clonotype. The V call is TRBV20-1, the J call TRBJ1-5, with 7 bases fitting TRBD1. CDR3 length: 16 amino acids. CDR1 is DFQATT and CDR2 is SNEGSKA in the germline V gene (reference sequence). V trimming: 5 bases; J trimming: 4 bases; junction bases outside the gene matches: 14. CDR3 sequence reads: CSASNPGQITNQPQHF. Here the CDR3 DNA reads TGCAGTGCTTCTAACCCGGGACAGATAACGAATCAGCCCCAGCATTTT.

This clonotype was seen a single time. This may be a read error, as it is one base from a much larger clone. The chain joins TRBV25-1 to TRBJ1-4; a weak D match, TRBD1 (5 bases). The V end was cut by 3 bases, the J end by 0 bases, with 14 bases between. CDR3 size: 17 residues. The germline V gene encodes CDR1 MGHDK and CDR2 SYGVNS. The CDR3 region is CASSDTQGRSTNEKLFF. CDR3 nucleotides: TGTGCCAGCAGTGATACGCAGGGCAGATCAACTAATGAAAAACTGTTTTTT.

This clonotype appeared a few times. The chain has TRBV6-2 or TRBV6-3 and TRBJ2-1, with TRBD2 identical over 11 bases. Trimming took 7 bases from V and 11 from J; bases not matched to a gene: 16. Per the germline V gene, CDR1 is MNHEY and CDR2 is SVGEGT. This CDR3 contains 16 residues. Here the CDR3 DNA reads TGTGCCAGCATCGAAGGAGGGACTAGCGGTATCATTAAGCAGTTCTTC. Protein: CASIEGGTSGIIKQFF.

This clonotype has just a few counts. The CDR3 here is CASSKTGHATDTQYF. Here the CDR3 DNA reads TGTGCCAGCAGCAAAACAGGGCATGCCACAGATACGCAGTATTTT. The gene calls are TRBV7-9 and TRBJ2-3, with a weak D call TRBD1 (6 bases). In germline, CDR1 is SEHNR, CDR2 FQNEAQ (reference sequence). This CDR3 comprises 15 residues. Between the trimmed V and J ends, which lost 5 bases and 2 bases, there was a span of 14 bases.

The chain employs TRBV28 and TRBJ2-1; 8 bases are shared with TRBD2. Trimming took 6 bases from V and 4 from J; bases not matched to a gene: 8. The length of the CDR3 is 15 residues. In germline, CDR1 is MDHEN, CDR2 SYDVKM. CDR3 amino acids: CASSPWSGRYNEQFF. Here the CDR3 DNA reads TGTGCCAGCAGCCCGTGGAGCGGGAGATACAATGAGCAGTTCTTC.

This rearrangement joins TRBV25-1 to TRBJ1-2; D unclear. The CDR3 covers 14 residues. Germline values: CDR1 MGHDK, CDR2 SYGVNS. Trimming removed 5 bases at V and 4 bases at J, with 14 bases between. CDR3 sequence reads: CASSFSPASYGYTF. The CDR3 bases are TGTGCCAGCAGTTTCTCCCCAGCAAGCTATGGCTACACCTTC.

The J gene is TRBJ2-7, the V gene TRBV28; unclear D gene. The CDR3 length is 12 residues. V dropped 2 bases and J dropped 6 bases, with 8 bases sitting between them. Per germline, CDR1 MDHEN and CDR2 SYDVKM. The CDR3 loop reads CASSLAQVEQYF. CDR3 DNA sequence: TGTGCCAGCAGTTTAGCGCAGGTCGAGCAGTACTTC.

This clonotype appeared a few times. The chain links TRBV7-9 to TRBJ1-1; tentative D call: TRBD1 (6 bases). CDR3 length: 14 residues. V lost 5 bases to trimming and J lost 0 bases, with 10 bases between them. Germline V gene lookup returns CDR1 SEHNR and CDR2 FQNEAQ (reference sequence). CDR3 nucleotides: TGTGCCAGCAGCCCGGGACAATTGAACACTGAAGCTTTCTTT. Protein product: CASSPGQLNTEAFF.